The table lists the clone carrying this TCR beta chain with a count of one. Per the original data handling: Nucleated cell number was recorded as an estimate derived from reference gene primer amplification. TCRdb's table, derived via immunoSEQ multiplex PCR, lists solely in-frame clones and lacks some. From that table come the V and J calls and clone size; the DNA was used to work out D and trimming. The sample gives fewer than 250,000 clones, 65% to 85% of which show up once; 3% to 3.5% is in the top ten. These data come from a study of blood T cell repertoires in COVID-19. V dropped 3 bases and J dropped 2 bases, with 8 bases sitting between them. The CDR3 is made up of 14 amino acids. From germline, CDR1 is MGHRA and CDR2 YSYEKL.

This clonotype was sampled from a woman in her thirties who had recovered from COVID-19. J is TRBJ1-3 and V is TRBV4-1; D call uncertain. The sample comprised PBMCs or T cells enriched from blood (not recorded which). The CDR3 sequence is CASSHPGPGNTIYF. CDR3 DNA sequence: TGCGCCAGCAGCCACCCGGGTCCTGGAAACACCATATATTTT.